The rows below give T cell receptor beta chains drawn from one sample of a study of identifying expanded T cells in peripheral blood. Assay: immunoSEQ multiplex PCR; the TCRdb copy retains only in-frame clones and omits some. The table has roughly 130,000 clones, 70% to 90% seen once. Sequences were obtained from blood. All receptors derive from a person aged 18-69 years in good health. Both conserved end residues are part of each CDR3. The D gene is left open where the match is weak.

V	J	D	DNA	CDR3
TRBV30	TRBJ1-2	-	TGTGCCTGGAGTGTAACGGGGGGCGGCTACACCTTC	CAWSVTGGGYTF
TRBV7-2	TRBJ2-1	-	TGTGCCAGCAGCCCACGGCCCGGTGAGCAGTTCTTC	CASSPRPGEQFF
TRBV19	TRBJ1-1	TRBD1	TGTGCCAGTAATCTTAGACAGGGGGCCGCTGAAGCTTTCTTT	CASNLRQGAAEAFF
TRBV29-1	TRBJ2-1	-	TGCAGCGTTGATAAACCAGAGCAGTTCTTC	CSVDKPEQFF
TRBV7-3	TRBJ2-3	TRBD2	TGTGCCAGCAGCTTAACAGCGGGGGCAGATACGCAGTATTTT	CASSLTAGADTQYF
TRBV6-6	TRBJ2-7	TRBD2	TGTGCCAGCAGTTACTCACTAGCGGAGTCCTACGAGCAGTACTTC	CASSYSLAESYEQYF
TRBV2	TRBJ2-7	-	TGTGCCAGCAGTGTCGCCGGGCCTCAAAACTACGAGCAGTACTTC	CASSVAGPQNYEQYF
TRBV6-5	TRBJ2-5	-	TGTGCCAGCAGCACCACCGACAGGAATAGGCCCCAGTACTTC	CASSTTDRNRPQYF
TRBV19	TRBJ2-5	TRBD1	TGTGCCAGTAGTATGGACAGGGAGGTAGTGACCCAGTACTTC	CASSMDREVVTQYF
TRBV6-5	TRBJ1-2	-	TGTGCCAGCAGTTCGCCAGGGAGGGACGGCTACACCTTC	CASSSPGRDGYTF
TRBV29-1	TRBJ2-5	-	TGCAGCGTTGAAGTACGCCTAGCCGCGGTGACCCAGTACTTC	CSVEVRLAAVTQYF